The sequence of this T cell receptor beta chain was determined in a study of metastatic and nonmetastatic thyroid tumors. Study-level information: Repertoires were compared across blood and tumor or nodule tissue from malignant and benign thyroid patients. Study-wide findings and caveats: As reported, TCR beta diversity in blood and tumor was significantly higher in malignant thyroid tumors than in benign nodules.

Germline V gene lookup returns CDR1 MGHRA and CDR2 YSYEKL. The CDR3 length is 15 residues. V lost 6 bases, J lost 1 base, and 4 bases stayed unmatched. In the authors' methods: A classifier for distant metastasis in papillary thyroid cancer was constructed using CDR3 differences observed across clinicopathological groups. TCRdb re-called the PCR reads via MiXCR. These V and J calls derive from TCRdb rather than the authors' analysis. The sample has about 21,000 clones, approximately 32% seen once. Concerning this clone itself: No antigen is known for it.

None of the patients had undergone any treatment ahead of thyroid surgery. Sequencing was carried out using adjacent normal tissue. The chain carries TRBV4-1 and TRBJ2-2; 8 positions agree with TRBD1. The TCR was taken from a female donor with papillary thyroid cancer or a benign thyroid nodule (not recorded which). Some clones in this sample may be carry-over from other donors' samples. The CDR3 coding sequence is TGCGCCAGCAGGACTGGACAGGGGAACACCGGGGAGCTGTTTTTT. Translating gives CASRTGQGNTGELFF.